The 24 T cell receptor beta chains in this list originate from one sample, sequenced in a study of cytomegalovirus exposure and HLA in healthy donors. Both 60 Vbeta primers and 13 Jbeta primers went into the PCR. Some clones are missing from TCRdb's copy, which holds only in-frame ones; the method was immunoSEQ multiplex PCR. The data hold approximately 220,000 clones, with about four fifths observed a single time. Source material: PBMCs. The receptor source for this set is a man aged 25-45 years in good health and CMV-seronegative.

The chain recombines TRBV7-2 with TRBJ2-7, with 9 bases that match TRBD2. Germline lookup yields CDR1 SGHTA and CDR2 FQGNSA. V lost 5 bases and J lost 0; bases outside the gene matches: 8. The CDR3 spans 16 residues. The CDR3 loop reads CASSPRDSGGSYEQYF. CDR3 in DNA: TGTGCCAGCAGCCCTAGGGATAGCGGGGGCTCCTACGAGCAGTACTTC.

A remark on this clone: This sample also contains other DNA sequences that code for the same CDR3. The chain has TRBV5-1 and TRBJ1-1, with D tentatively TRBD1 (5 bases). This CDR3 has 14 residues. Germline-derived CDR1 and CDR2 are SGHRS and YFSETQ. V was pared by 0 bases and J by 3 bases, with 9 bases between. CDR3 nucleotides: TGCGCCAGCAGCTTGGCAGGAGGGGACACTGAAGCTTTCTTT. Translation: CASSLAGGDTEAFF.

The V call is TRBV9, the J call TRBJ2-1; 13 positions match TRBD2. The CDR3 extends over 18 amino acids. Trimming removed 2 bases from V and 5 bases from J; junction bases left unmatched: 10. Germline V CDR1 and CDR2: SGDLS, YYNGEE. The CDR3 loop is CASSVKAGTSGVHNEQFF. Here the CDR3 DNA reads TGTGCCAGCAGCGTGAAGGCCGGGACTAGCGGGGTTCACAATGAGCAGTTCTTC.

V and J are TRBV5-4 and TRBJ2-7, with TRBD1 matching 7 bases. CDR1 and CDR2 (germline): SGHNT, YYREEE (reference sequence). With V trimmed by 4 bases and J by 3 bases, 4 bases remained unmatched. The CDR3 spans 13 residues. CDR3 protein: CASSRGQYYEQYF. The CDR3 DNA reads as TGTGCCAGCAGCCGGGGACAGTACTACGAGCAGTACTTC.

The gene calls are TRBV5-5 and TRBJ2-7, with 12 bases identical to TRBD2. CDR1 SGHKS and CDR2 YYEKEE come from the germline V gene (reference sequence). CDR3 length equals 15 residues. With V trimmed by 4 bases and J by 5 bases, 7 bases remained unmatched. The DNA for the CDR3 is TGTGCCAGCAGCCCCCTAGCGGGGGGGATCAACGAGCAGTACTTC. Protein: CASSPLAGGINEQYF.

This clone was seen once. Its ends do not fully match the called genes, so a read error is possible. The rearrangement joins TRBV7-9 to TRBJ1-2; 11 positions match TRBD1. Germline CDR1 SEHNR, CDR2 FQNEAQ (reference sequence). This CDR3 contains 15 residues. This CDR3 is CSSSLGTGGIYGYTF. The CDR3 DNA is TGTTCCAGCAGCTTAGGGACAGGGGGTATCTATGGCTACACCTTC.

The V gene is TRBV29-1, the J gene TRBJ1-1; D is perhaps TRBD1 (5 bases). CDR3 length equals 12 residues. Between the trimmed V and J ends, which lost 6 bases and 0 bases, there was a span of 8 bases. Looked up from germline, CDR1 is SQVTM and CDR2 is ANQGSEA. The CDR3 reads CSVGRVNTEAFF. The CDR3 bases are TGCAGCGTGGGCAGGGTGAACACTGAAGCTTTCTTT.

The chain recombines TRBV5-1 with TRBJ1-3; D might be TRBD1 (5 bases). With 2 bases removed from V and 4 bases from J, the gap between germline ends came to 13 bases. This CDR3 contains 15 residues. CDR1 and CDR2 (germline): SGHRS, YFSETQ. DNA of the CDR3: TGCGCCAGCAGCTTAGCGGGGACCTTGGGAAACACCATATATTTT. As protein: CASSLAGTLGNTIYF.

The J gene is TRBJ2-1, the V gene TRBV7-9; TRBD1 aligns across 9 bases. The CDR3 totals 15 residues. Per germline, CDR1 SEHNR and CDR2 FQNEAQ (reference sequence). V was pared by 5 bases and J by 5 bases, with 7 bases of the junction left unmatched. This CDR3 is CASSARDRAHNEQFF. CDR3 sequence (DNA): TGTGCCAGCAGCGCCCGGGACAGGGCCCACAATGAGCAGTTCTTC.

The J gene is TRBJ1-2, the V gene TRBV25-1; 9 positions agree with TRBD1. With V trimmed by 0 bases and J by 10 bases, 12 bases remained unmatched. The length of the CDR3 is 16 residues. CDR1 is MGHDK, CDR2 SYGVNS, per germline. The DNA for the CDR3 is TGTGCCAGCAGTGAATATTCCCCGACAGGGGGAAAGGACTACACCTTC. It codes for CASSEYSPTGGKDYTF.

The chain couples TRBV6-5 to TRBJ2-7; D gene ambiguous. Trimming shortened V by 0 bases and J by 3 bases, and 9 bases separated the two germline ends. The V gene's germline CDR1 is MNHEY and CDR2 SVGAGI. The CDR3 is 14 residues long. Here the CDR3 DNA reads TGTGCCAGCAGTTACTCGACAATGGACTACGAGCAGTACTTC. Protein product: CASSYSTMDYEQYF.

The chain is built from TRBV27 and TRBJ2-3, with 8 nucleotides matching TRBD2. This CDR3 spans 14 amino acids. Unmatched junction bases numbered 7, after V lost 7 bases and J lost 4 bases. CDR1 is MNHEY, CDR2 SMNVEV, per germline (reference sequence). The CDR3 region has the DNA TGTGCCAGCACTCCTCGGGGGGGGGCAGATACGCAGTATTTT. Protein sequence: CASTPRGGADTQYF.

The chain joins TRBV5-1 to TRBJ1-2; D is uncertain. CDR3 size: 14 residues. V dropped 4 bases and J dropped 2 bases, with 12 bases sitting between them. Germline CDR1 is SGHRS and CDR2 is YFSETQ. CDR3 bases: TGCGCCAGCAGCGAAGAGCCCGTGAACTATGGCTACACCTTC. It translates to CASSEEPVNYGYTF. Drawing the rest from reference TRBV5-1 and TRBJ1-2, the complete variable domain is KAGVTQTPRYLIKTRGQQVTLSCSPISGHRSVSWYQQTPGQGLQFLFEYFSETQRNKGNFPGRFSGRQFSNSRSEMNVSTLELGDSALYLCASSEEPVNYGYTFGSGTRLTVV.

Concerning this clone itself: The same CDR3 arises from other DNA sequences in this sample as well. The chain employs TRBV9 and TRBJ2-5, with TRBD1 identical over 7 bases. The CDR3 is 14 residues long. Unmatched junction bases numbered 6, after V lost 4 bases and J lost 3 bases. Germline-derived CDR1 and CDR2 are SGDLS and YYNGEE. The CDR3 sequence is CASSPSTGEETQYF. CDR3 DNA: TGTGCCAGCAGCCCTTCCACAGGGGAAGAGACCCAGTACTTC.

This chain joins TRBV2 and TRBJ1-3; no firm D call. The germline CDR1 and CDR2 sequences are SNHLY and FYNNEI. With 6 bases removed from V and 3 bases from J, the gap between germline ends came to 9 bases. The CDR3 spans 13 residues. This CDR3 is CASRNSLGNTIYF. The CDR3 DNA reads TGTGCCAGCAGAAATAGTCTTGGAAACACCATATATTTT.

The chain has TRBV10-3 and TRBJ2-2; 9 nucleotides line up with TRBD1. V shed 6 bases, J shed 4 bases, and the junction held 0 bases outside the gene matches. The CDR3 has 13 residues. CDR1 and CDR2 (germline): ENHRY, SYGVKD. The DNA for the CDR3 is TGTGCCATCAGGACAGGGGGCACCGGGGAGCTGTTTTTT. Protein sequence: CAIRTGGTGELFF.

V and J are TRBV28 and TRBJ1-6; D is possibly TRBD1 (6 bases). V gave up 5 bases and J gave up 0 bases, with 14 bases separating them. The germline CDR1 and CDR2 sequences are MDHEN and SYDVKM. The CDR3 length is 17 residues. The chain's CDR3 is CASSPTGPSSYNSPLHF. The CDR3, as DNA: TGTGCCAGCAGTCCGACAGGTCCCAGCTCCTATAATTCACCCCTCCACTTT.

This clone has only one observation. The chain couples TRBV5-1 to TRBJ1-4; TRBD1 might be the D (6 bases). The CDR3 is made up of 14 amino acids. Per germline, CDR1 SGHRS and CDR2 YFSETQ. V was shortened by 0 bases and J by 5 bases, with 8 bases between the two germline ends. CDR3 DNA sequence: TGCGCCAGCAGCTTGGGCACAGGGAATGAAAAACTGTTTTTT. Translation gives CASSLGTGNEKLFF.

The chain couples TRBV2 to TRBJ1-2; the match to TRBD1 covers 9 bases. The CDR3 length is 15 residues. Trimming at V came to 0 bases and at J to 6 bases, leaving 5 bases not matched to a gene. The germline gives CDR1 SNHLY, CDR2 FYNNEI. The CDR3 is CASSEARGTGNGYTF. The CDR3 region has the DNA TGTGCCAGCAGTGAAGCGCGGGGGACAGGGAATGGCTACACCTTC. The full variable domain, completed using reference TRBV2 and TRBJ1-2, is EPEVTQTPSHQVTQMGQEVILRCVPISNHLYFYWYRQILGQKVEFLVSFYNNEISEKSEIFDDQFSVERPDGSNFTLKIRSTKLEDSAMYFCASSEARGTGNGYTFGSGTRLTVV.

This clone has a single count. CDR3 loop: CASSLSSTDTQYF. The CDR3 region has the DNA TGTGCCAGCAGCTTGAGTAGTACAGATACGCAGTATTTT. This chain joins TRBV5-6 and TRBJ2-3; no reliable D call. CDR3 length: 13 amino acids. The germline CDR1 and CDR2 sequences are SGHDT and YYEEEE. V lost 1 base, J lost 3 bases, and 6 bases lay in between.

This sequence joins TRBV6-5 and TRBJ2-5; weak D call: TRBD2 (6 bases). The CDR3 is 13 amino acids. The germline V and J ends were trimmed by 6 bases and 5 bases, with 13 bases remaining between them. Germline lookup yields CDR1 MNHEY and CDR2 SVGAGI. In DNA form, the CDR3 reads TGTGCCAGCAGGCTAACTGGGGGGGAGACCCAGTACTTC. This sequence encodes CASRLTGGETQYF.

Concerning this clone: One junction end disagrees with the germline gene, perhaps due to a read error. The V and J genes are TRBV18 and TRBJ2-6, with 11 bases that match TRBD1. The CDR3 runs to 16 residues. The V gene's germline CDR1 is KGHSH and CDR2 LQKENI. The CDR3 loop is CASSGQGASGASVLTF. The CDR3 DNA reads as TGTGCCAGCTCCGGACAGGGGGCGAGTGGGGCCAGCGTCCTGACTTTC. Full variable domain (remainder filled in from reference TRBV18 and TRBJ2-6): NAGVMQNPRHLVRRRGQEARLRCSPMKGHSHVYWYRQLPEEGLKFMVYLQKENIIDESGMPKERFSAEFPKEGPSILRIQQVVRGDSAAYFCASSGQGASGASVLTFGAGSRLTVL.

The CDR3 sequence is CASSGYELAQNSYEQYF. The CDR3 DNA reads as TGTGCCAGCAGCGGTTACGAACTAGCGCAGAATTCCTACGAGCAGTACTTC. The chain is built from TRBV7-2 and TRBJ2-7, with 7 positions matching TRBD2. Per the germline V gene, CDR1 is SGHTA and CDR2 is FQGNSA. Trimming removed 5 bases from V and 1 base from J; junction bases left unmatched: 14. The CDR3 contains 17 residues. Full variable domain (outside the CDR3, taken from reference TRBV7-2 and TRBJ2-7): GAGVSQSPSNKVTEKGKDVELRCDPISGHTALYWYRQSLGQGLEFLIYFQGNSAPDKSGLPSDRFSAERTGGSVSTLTIQRTQQEDSAVYLCASSGYELAQNSYEQYFGPGTRLTVT.

The V and J genes are TRBV19 and TRBJ1-1, with 9 bases lining up with TRBD1. This CDR3 is built from 14 residues. Germline V gene data show CDR1 as LNHDA and CDR2 as SQIVND (reference sequence). Trimming took 1 base from V and 5 from J; bases not matched to a gene: 2. The CDR3 region is CASSIGTGVTEAFF. The CDR3 DNA reads TGTGCCAGTAGTATAGGGACAGGGGTAACTGAAGCTTTCTTT.